Listed here are 24 T cell receptor beta chains from one sample, sequenced in a study of response to subunit inactivated influenza vaccine. One entry per CDR3 protein, called by TCRdb with MiXCR from the RT-PCR reads. Here the sample spans 600,000 to 850,000 distinct CDR3 sequences, 13% to 15% being singletons. This specimen consisted of PBMCs from blood, obtained less than 15 days before vaccination. These receptor sequences come from a middle-aged man who received an inactivated influenza vaccine.

The chain links TRBV28 to TRBJ1-2; no firm D call. The V gene lost 8 bases and the J gene lost 8 bases, with 9 bases spanning the gap. CDR1 MDHEN and CDR2 SYDVKM come from the germline V gene. This CDR3 contains 10 residues. Here the CDR3 DNA reads TGTGCCAGCCCCGGTGGAGGCTACACCTTC. It encodes CASPGGGYTF.

V gene TRBV15 combines with J gene TRBJ2-7; 8 nucleotides match TRBD1. Germline V lookup: CDR1 LNHNV, CDR2 YYDKDF (reference sequence). V shed 5 bases and J 4 bases; nucleotides not matched to a gene: 10. The CDR3 totals 15 residues. The CDR3 DNA sequence: TGTGCCACCAGCGTGGCGGCAGGGGGCGGGTACGAGCAGTACTTC. Translated: CATSVAAGGGYEQYF.

The chain has TRBV9 and TRBJ2-1, with D possibly TRBD2 on 5 matching bases. The germline CDR1 and CDR2 sequences are SGDLS and YYNGEE. The CDR3 has 15 residues. Trimming left V 4 bases short and J 15 bases short, with 26 bases between. The CDR3 nucleotides are TGTGCCAGCAGCCCATCCCCGGGAAATATCTTGTGGGCGTTCTTC. Its translation: CASSPSPGNILWAFF.

DNA for the CDR3: TGTGCCAGCGGGAATAGCGGGAGTGGGAATGAGCAGTTCTTC. Translated: CASGNSGSGNEQFF. This chain joins TRBV4-2 and TRBJ2-1; 9 bases are a match to TRBD2. Germline assignment: CDR1 LGHNA and CDR2 YNFKEQ. The J segment lost 7 bases and the V segment lost 8 bases, leaving 9 bases of the junction unmatched. The CDR3 is made up of 14 amino acids.

The rearrangement uses TRBV28 and TRBJ2-3; D possibly corresponds to TRBD2 (7 bases). Germline V gene data show CDR1 as MDHEN and CDR2 as SYDVKM. This CDR3 spans 16 amino acids. Trimming shortened V by 6 bases and J by 3 bases, and 19 bases separated the two germline ends. The CDR3 DNA is TGTGCCAGCAGCGCTTGGGGGGGGCGCGTGACAGATACGCAGTATTTT. It specifies CASSAWGGRVTDTQYF.

This clonotype was observed a handful of times. The rearrangement joins TRBV27 to TRBJ1-1; D is unclear. The CDR3 extends over 14 amino acids. Germline V lookup: CDR1 MNHEY, CDR2 SMNVEV (reference sequence). V was clipped by 4 bases and J by 1 base, with 10 bases between them. CDR3 amino acids: CASSSEMENTEAFF. As DNA, the CDR3 is TGTGCCAGCAGTTCCGAGATGGAGAACACTGAAGCTTTCTTT.

This clonotype was observed at least ten times. The DNA of the CDR3 is TGCGCCAGCAGCTTGACACTACAGGGGGCCCAAGAGACCCAGTACTTC. It translates to CASSLTLQGAQETQYF. This chain uses TRBV5-1 with TRBJ2-5, with 9 bases lining up with TRBD1. The V gene end was trimmed by 1 base and the J gene end by 1 base; junction bases not matched to a gene: 5. The CDR3 sequence is 16 residues long. Germline V lookup: CDR1 SGHRS, CDR2 YFSETQ.

This clonotype was detected ten times or more. V is TRBV6-1 and J is TRBJ2-5; TRBD2 agrees at 11 bases. The V gene end was trimmed by 5 bases and the J gene end by 10 bases; junction bases not matched to a gene: 15. The germline V gene encodes CDR1 MNHNS and CDR2 SASEGT. The CDR3 consists of 16 residues. The CDR3, as DNA: TGTGCCAGCAGTCTTACTAGCGGGGGCCAACGGGGGGACCAGTACTTC. Translating gives CASSLTSGGQRGDQYF.

This clonotype was observed many times. The chain employs TRBV10-3 and TRBJ2-2, with D unclear. Germline lookup yields CDR1 ENHRY and CDR2 SYGVKD. V was clipped by 4 bases and J by 6 bases, with 6 bases between them. CDR3 size: 12 residues. CDR3 nucleotide sequence: TGTGCCATCAGTGCGATCGCCGGGGAGCTGTTTTTT. It is translated as CAISAIAGELFF.

J is TRBJ2-1 and V is TRBV7-2; D not certain. The CDR3 runs to 15 residues. Germline CDR1 SGHTA, CDR2 FQGNSA. The V end was cut by 3 bases, the J end by 3 bases, with 12 bases between. The CDR3: CASSFRRTNYNEQFF. Written as DNA, the CDR3 is TGTGCCAGCAGCTTCAGACGGACCAACTACAATGAGCAGTTCTTC.

This chain uses TRBV5-1 with TRBJ2-7, with 8 bases identical to TRBD1. This CDR3 has 14 residues. The junction had 1 base not matched to a gene; V was cut back by 0 bases and J by 2 bases. Germline V gene data show CDR1 as SGHRS and CDR2 as YFSETQ. The CDR3 DNA is TGCGCCAGCAGCTTGGGGGACAGGACCTACGAGCAGTACTTC. It encodes CASSLGDRTYEQYF.

This sequence joins TRBV7-9 and TRBJ1-1, with D hard to call. In germline, CDR1 is SEHNR, CDR2 FQNEAQ (reference sequence). The length of the CDR3 is 13 residues. The V end lost 5 bases, the J end lost 0 bases, and 7 bases lay between the germline ends. The CDR3 reads CASSPIMNTEAFF. CDR3 nucleotide sequence: TGTGCCAGCAGCCCCATTATGAACACTGAAGCTTTCTTT.

This clonotype was counted a single time. This chain links TRBV11-2 with TRBJ2-5; TRBD2 agrees at 7 bases. This CDR3 has 15 amino acids. Germline assignment: CDR1 SGHAT and CDR2 FQNNGV. The ends lost 5 bases at V and 5 bases at J; junction bases unmatched: 11. For the CDR3, the DNA is TGTGCCAGCAGCCTAATGGGGGGGGGTGGTGAGACCCAGTACTTC. Translating gives CASSLMGGGGETQYF. The variable domain in full, with the rest retrieved from reference TRBV11-2 and TRBJ2-5, is EAGVAQSPRYKIIEKRQSVAFWCNPISGHATLYWYQQILGQGPKLLIQFQNNGVVDDSQLPKDRFSAERLKGVDSTLKIQPAKLEDSAVYLCASSLMGGGGETQYFGPGTRLLVL.

This sequence joins TRBV24-1 and TRBJ2-2, with 8 positions matching TRBD2. The junction had 5 bases not matched to a gene; V was cut back by 4 bases and J by 2 bases. CDR1 is KGHDR and CDR2 is SFDVKD in the germline V gene. CDR3 size: 16 residues. CDR3 nucleotide sequence: TGTGCCACCAGTGAAACAGCGGGGGCAAACACCGGGGAGCTGTTTTTT. Protein sequence: CATSETAGANTGELFF.

V and J are TRBV12-3 or TRBV12-4 and TRBJ1-2; 7 nucleotides agree with TRBD1. The CDR3 sequence is 16 residues long. The V segment lost 0 bases and the J segment 6 bases; nucleotides outside the gene matches: 10. The CDR3 DNA reads as TGTGCCAGCAGTTTAGCGCATAGCAGGGGGATCGATGGCTACACCTTC. Translating gives CASSLAHSRGIDGYTF.

This clonotype was seen more than once but under ten times. The V call is TRBV11-2, the J call TRBJ2-7; D perhaps matches TRBD2 (6 bases). CDR1 and CDR2 from the germline V gene are SGHAT and FQNNGV. The V end lost 1 base, the J end lost 2 bases, and 15 bases lay between the germline ends. This CDR3 is built from 16 residues. The CDR3 is CASSLGTSGLAYEQYF. CDR3 sequence (DNA): TGTGCCAGCAGCTTAGGCACAAGCGGGCTGGCCTACGAGCAGTACTTC.

In this sample, this clonotype turned up a few times. This chain uses TRBV3-1 with TRBJ2-2, with D perhaps assigned TRBD1 or TRBD2 (5 bases each). This CDR3 region has 15 residues. In germline, CDR1 is LGHDT, CDR2 YNNKEL (reference sequence). V lost 4 bases and J lost 4, with 13 bases in between. Here the CDR3 reads CASSPGPRSTGELFF. The CDR3 DNA reads as TGTGCCAGCAGCCCGGGACCGCGGAGCACCGGGGAGCTGTTTTTT.

The chain links TRBV28 to TRBJ2-5, with D possibly being TRBD2 (6 bases). Trimming took 8 bases from V and 4 from J, leaving 17 bases between them. The CDR3 totals 14 residues. Per germline, CDR1 MDHEN and CDR2 SYDVKM. Here the CDR3 DNA reads TGTGCCAGCCTCGGGAGCCCCCAGCGAGAGACCCAGTACTTC. It translates to CASLGSPQRETQYF.

The chain has TRBV7-2 and TRBJ2-7, with 7 nucleotides matching TRBD1. The V segment lost 3 bases and the J segment 7 bases; nucleotides outside the gene matches: 12. This CDR3 has 15 residues. Germline assignment: CDR1 SGHTA and CDR2 FQGNSA. CDR3 sequence (DNA): TGTGCCAGCAGCTTTTTGGGACAGACGGGGCTGGAGCAGTACTTC. Translating gives CASSFLGQTGLEQYF.

This clonotype was counted ten times or more. The J gene is TRBJ1-2, the V gene TRBV12-3 or TRBV12-4; no definite D call. V shed 6 bases and J shed 5 bases, with 10 bases lying between them. The CDR3 covers 12 residues. DNA of the CDR3: TGTGCCAGCAGCCGGTTGGGATATGGCTACACCTTC. Translation gives CASSRLGYGYTF.

This rearrangement joins TRBV7-8 to TRBJ2-7, with 9 bases aligning to TRBD2. Germline V gives CDR1 SGHVS, CDR2 FQNEAQ. This CDR3 spans 16 amino acids. J was trimmed by 7 bases and V by 5 bases; bases with no gene match: 15. CDR3 in amino acids: CASSLRTSANHWEQYF. CDR3 bases: TGTGCCAGCAGCCTAAGGACTAGCGCTAACCACTGGGAGCAGTACTTC.

This clonotype has just a few counts. The chain carries TRBV11-2 and TRBJ1-4, with TRBD1 identical over 8 bases. The CDR3 sequence is 18 residues long. Germline trimming cut 5 bases from V and 3 bases from J; bases unmatched to any gene: 14. Looked up from germline, CDR1 is SGHAT and CDR2 is FQNNGV. The CDR3 coding sequence is TGTGCCAGCAGCGCAGATGGGACAGGACGTGCCTCTAATGAAAAACTGTTTTTT. It encodes CASSADGTGRASNEKLFF.

The chain uses TRBV28 and TRBJ2-5; 9 bases are shared with TRBD2. With 4 bases clipped from V and 5 bases from J, the junction kept 17 bases outside the gene matches. CDR3 length: 18 amino acids. The V gene's germline CDR1 is MDHEN and CDR2 SYDVKM. CDR3 nucleotide sequence: TGTGCCAGCAGTTCTCCCCCGGGGCGGGGGGGCCGCTGGGAGACCCAGTACTTC. Protein sequence: CASSSPPGRGGRWETQYF.

There are a few counts of this clonotype. The chain is built from TRBV7-2 and TRBJ2-1; the D is unclear. Trimming took 1 base from V and 7 from J, leaving 14 bases between them. Germline CDR1 reads SGHTA; CDR2 reads FQGNSA. The CDR3 contains 15 residues. The CDR3 nucleotides read TGTGCCAGCAGCTTAGAGTCTGGGTTAGGTAATGAGCAGTTCTTC. Protein sequence: CASSLESGLGNEQFF.